This TCR beta chain was captured by sequencing in a study of cytomegalovirus exposure and HLA in healthy donors. Study information: When 398 donors were genotyped, around 77% of them were found to fall in the Caucasian-associated ancestry cluster. Whole-study results and caveats: Earlier analysis yielded a pattern in which most TCR beta V segments were productive about 87% or about 30% of the time.

The CDR3 has 15 residues. Unmatched junction bases numbered 8, after V lost 5 bases and J lost 5 bases. Germline CDR1 and CDR2: SEHNR and FQNEAQ (reference sequence). The PCR employed 60 Vbeta primers together with 13 Jbeta primers. The table came from immunoSEQ multiplex PCR; TCRdb's copy has only in-frame clones and leaves some out. The data contain 200,000 to 250,000 clones, about 81% of them singletons. Only one count was recorded for this clone. What it recognizes is unknown. Sequenced material: PBMCs. This TCR was recovered from a middle-aged woman in good health and CMV-seropositive. This rearrangement joins TRBV7-9 to TRBJ2-5; TRBD2 matches 10 bases. Here the CDR3 DNA reads TGTGCCAGCAGCCGGGAAAGCGGGAGGGGGGAGACCCAGTACTTC. Residues: CASSRESGRGETQYF.